This entry concerns a single TCR beta chain. The antigen remains undetermined. The source of the sample is a study of vaccination effects on CD4 cells after COVID-19. The culture ran for 10 days, and then CD4+ T cells were isolated. On day 3 and again on day 7, half the medium was replaced with IL-2 medium. The CDR3 length is 16 residues. Germline V gene lookup returns CDR1 SGHRS and CDR2 YFSETQ. Trimming cost V 1 base and J 0 bases, with 12 bases left between them. Method: immunoSEQ multiplex PCR; TCRdb's copy keeps in-frame clones and lacks some. The table shows roughly 64,000 clones, with 65% to 75% occurring only once.

The sample in question was CD4+ T cells from PBMCs cultured without peptide, obtained before COVID-19 vaccination. The TCR comes from a human donor who had a prior SARS-CoV-2 infection. This sequence joins TRBV5-1 and TRBJ2-3, with D possibly being TRBD1 (5 bases). DNA for the CDR3: TGCGCCAGCAGCTTGTTACCAGGGTCCAGCACAGATACGCAGTATTTT. Amino acid sequence: CASSLLPGSSTDTQYF.